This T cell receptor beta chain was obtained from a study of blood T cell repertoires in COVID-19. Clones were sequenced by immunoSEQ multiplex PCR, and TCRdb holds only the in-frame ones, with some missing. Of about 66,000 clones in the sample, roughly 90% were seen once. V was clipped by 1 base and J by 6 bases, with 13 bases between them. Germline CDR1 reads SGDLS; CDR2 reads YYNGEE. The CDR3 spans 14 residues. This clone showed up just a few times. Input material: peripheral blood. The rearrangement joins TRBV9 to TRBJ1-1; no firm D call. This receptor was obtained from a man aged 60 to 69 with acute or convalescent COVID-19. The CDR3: CASSVTGRRSEAFF. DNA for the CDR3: TGTGCCAGCAGCGTAACCGGGAGAAGGTCTGAAGCTTTCTTT.